The TCR beta chain under discussion was sequenced for a study of shared clonotypes between healthy human individuals. Of note for this clone: What it binds is not known.

The study's findings and limits: The sharing of about 5% of naive CD4 clonotypes was seen across a few donors. Non-shared clonotypes showed lower generation probabilities than clonotypes common to all four donors.

As defined, naive CD8 cells were CD45RO-negative and positively selected for CCR7, with terminally differentiated effector memory CD45RA+ cells excluded. Deep-level assay runs were performed. Original processing methods: ImmunoSEQ gave junction-only sequences without quality scores, so filtering differed. Assay used: immunoSEQ multiplex PCR; TCRdb lists only in-frame clones, some missing. V and J calls and clone size come straight from that table; D and trimming were deduced from the DNA. The sample records around 2.1 million clones, 90% to 95% being singletons. V was trimmed by 3 bases and J by 2 bases, leaving 14 bases between them. Germline CDR1 is SQVTM and CDR2 is ANQGSEA. The CDR3 has 14 residues.

This TCR came from a man between 18 and 35 years old in good health. Some clones in this sample may be carry-over from other donors' samples. The specimen sequenced was naive CD8+ T cells from PBMCs. V and J are TRBV29-1 and TRBJ2-7, with a possible D match to TRBD1 (5 bases). CDR3 sequence (DNA): TGCAGCGTTGAGACAACAGGACGTGCCTACGAGCAGTACTTC. As protein: CSVETTGRAYEQYF.